The 30 T cell receptor beta chains below were found in one sample sequenced in a study of Graves' ophthalmopathy and Graves' hyperthyroidism. RNA transcripts were the template, and TCR beta CDR3 regions were amplified from them. The library came from an HTBI-primed first-round RT-PCR and a second-round multiplex PCR. Via MiXCR, TCRdb re-called the multiplex PCR reads, giving one row per CDR3 protein. The table has around 590,000 distinct CDR3 sequences, roughly 39% seen once. The source material was peripheral blood or thyroid tissue (not recorded which). The receptors originated from an adult man with Graves' hyperthyroidism.

The genes are TRBV29-1 and TRBJ2-2; D unclear. The CDR3 loop spans 11 amino acids. Trimming removed 7 bases at V and 0 bases at J, with 3 bases between. Germline V gives CDR1 SQVTM, CDR2 ANQGSEA. CDR3 loop: CSGTNTGELFF. In DNA form, the CDR3 reads TGCAGCGGGACGAACACCGGGGAGCTGTTTTTT.

In its sample, this clonotype was seen many times. This chain links TRBV4-2 with TRBJ1-2; 7 bases match TRBD1. Germline CDR1 is LGHNA and CDR2 is YNFKEQ. V shed 0 bases and J 4 bases; nucleotides not matched to a gene: 14. The CDR3 totals 18 residues. The CDR3, as DNA: TGTGCCAGCAGCCAAGATCAGGGCTCACCCGGGACAGTCTATGGCTACACCTTC. It codes for CASSQDQGSPGTVYGYTF.

This clonotype was seen repeatedly, ten times or more. The chain links TRBV7-8 to TRBJ1-1; D possibly corresponds to TRBD1 (6 bases). Germline V gene lookup returns CDR1 SGHVS and CDR2 FQNEAQ. The CDR3 spans 15 residues. V lost 0 bases to trimming and J lost 4 bases, with 12 bases between them. CDR3 region: CASSLAGRGGTEAFF. The DNA for the CDR3 is TGTGCCAGCAGCTTAGCGGGGAGGGGGGGCACTGAAGCTTTCTTT.

On this clonotype: Likely a read error: the CDR3 ends without its conserved phenylalanine or tryptophan. The DNA is left out, because the CDR3 cannot be placed on it with certainty; the CDR3 is given as TCRdb lists it. This chain uses TRBV6-6 with TRBJ1-6. The CDR3 is made up of 8 amino acids, end residues included. Germline CDR1 is MNHNY and CDR2 is SVGAGI (reference sequence). The chain's CDR3 is CASSYQSS.

This clonotype was seen repeatedly, ten times or more. The chain recombines TRBV7-8 with TRBJ2-2; D is undetermined. In germline, CDR1 is SGHVS, CDR2 FQNEAQ. V shed 8 bases and J shed 4 bases, with 14 bases lying between them. There are 14 residues in the CDR3. CDR3 amino acids: CASPSPGTTGELFF. The CDR3, as DNA: TGTGCCAGCCCCTCCCCCGGCACCACCGGGGAGCTGTTTTTT. The whole variable domain, remainder taken from reference TRBV7-8 and TRBJ2-2, is GAGVSQSPRYKVAKRGQDVALRCDPISGHVSLFWYQQALGQGPEFLTYFQNEAQLDKSGLPSDRFFAERPEGSVSTLKIQRTQQEDSAVYLCASPSPGTTGELFFGEGSRLTVL.

This clonotype has at least ten counts. The chain is built from TRBV19 and TRBJ1-1; D is possibly TRBD1 (5 bases). V was clipped by 7 bases and J by 3 bases, with 15 bases between them. Germline V gene data show CDR1 as LNHDA and CDR2 as SQIVND (reference sequence). CDR3 length: 14 residues. The CDR3 nucleotides read TGTGCCAGTACCACTTGGGGAGGGGACACTGAAGCTTTCTTT. Translating it yields CASTTWGGDTEAFF.

Regarding this clonotype: A read error may account for a junction end that differs from germline. The rearrangement uses TRBV29-1 and TRBJ2-6, with D uncertain. Germline CDR1 is SQVTM and CDR2 is ANQGSEA. This CDR3 comprises 12 residues. The CDR3 region is CSAEAGANVLTF. CDR3 in DNA: TGCAGCGCTGAAGCTGGGGCCAACGTCCTGACTTTC.

Comment on this clonotype: Germline and junction disagree at one end, which may indicate a read error. The genes are TRBV7-3 and TRBJ1-1; no clear D gene. Looked up from germline, CDR1 is SGHTA and CDR2 is FQGTGA. CDR3 length: 12 amino acids. The CDR3 bases are TGTGCCAACAGCTTGGGAAGCCTTGAAGCTTTCTTT. Translating gives CANSLGSLEAFF.

The chain joins TRBV7-3 to TRBJ2-1, with unresolved D. The CDR3 is 15 amino acids. The germline CDR1 and CDR2 sequences are SGHTA and FQGTGA. V lost 1 base, J lost 4 bases, and 11 bases lay in between. CDR3 DNA sequence: TGTGCCAGCAGCTTAATTTGGGTCTCGTACAATGAGCAGTTCTTC. Encoded protein: CASSLIWVSYNEQFF.

This clonotype occurred many times. This sequence joins TRBV4-1 and TRBJ2-5, with a possible D match to TRBD2 (5 bases). With 1 base removed from V and 6 bases from J, the gap between germline ends came to 12 bases. The CDR3 is 14 residues long. Germline V gene lookup returns CDR1 MGHRA and CDR2 YSYEKL. The CDR3: CASSQVGSVKTQYF. The CDR3 DNA reads TGCGCCAGCAGCCAAGTGGGGAGTGTGAAGACCCAGTACTTC.

The V gene is TRBV7-9, the J gene TRBJ1-2, with D possibly being TRBD1 (5 bases). This CDR3 has 15 amino acids. In germline, CDR1 is SEHNR, CDR2 FQNEAQ (reference sequence). V lost 5 bases, J lost 4 bases, and 17 bases lay in between. The chain's CDR3 is CASSPEGLGGYGYTF. The DNA for the CDR3 is TGTGCCAGCAGCCCGGAGGGGTTAGGCGGCTATGGCTACACCTTC.

The rearrangement links TRBV7-9 to TRBJ2-5, with 10 bases that match TRBD1. This CDR3 has 15 residues. Trimming cost V 5 bases and J 4 bases; bases outside gene matches: 7. Germline loops: CDR1 SEHNR, CDR2 FQNEAQ (reference sequence). The CDR3 loop reads CASSMDRGVAETQYF. The CDR3 DNA sequence: TGTGCCAGCAGCATGGACAGGGGGGTGGCAGAGACCCAGTACTTC.

V gene TRBV28 combines with J gene TRBJ1-1; TRBD1 is a possible D gene (5 bases). The CDR3 is made up of 15 amino acids. Per germline, CDR1 MDHEN and CDR2 SYDVKM. The ends were cut back, 5 bases at V and 7 bases at J, with 20 bases in the middle. CDR3 sequence: CASSRPRRGDGEAFF. CDR3 DNA: TGTGCCAGCAGTCGCCCGAGGAGGGGCGATGGTGAAGCTTTCTTT. Supplemented by reference TRBV28 and TRBJ1-1, the full variable domain reads DVKVTQSSRYLVKRTGEKVFLECVQDMDHENMFWYRQDPGLGLRLIYFSYDVKMKEKGDIPEGYSVSREKKERFSLILESASTNQTSMYLCASSRPRRGDGEAFFGQGTRLTVV.

The chain links TRBV5-4 to TRBJ1-2, with D perhaps matching TRBD1 (6 bases). The V gene's germline CDR1 is SGHNT and CDR2 YYREEE (reference sequence). The CDR3 is made up of 15 amino acids. V was shortened by 3 bases and J by 4 bases, with 16 bases between the two germline ends. The DNA of the CDR3 is TGTGCCAGCAGCTCCCCGCAGGGGAGCGCCTATGGCTACACCTTC. It translates to CASSSPQGSAYGYTF.

V gene TRBV11-1 combines with J gene TRBJ1-1, with D maybe TRBD1 (6 bases). Germline CDR1 SGHAT, CDR2 FQDESV (reference sequence). The CDR3 has 15 residues. Trimming pared 5 bases from V and 0 bases from J, leaving 13 bases between. CDR3 region: CASSLLGGLNTEAFF. CDR3 DNA: TGTGCCAGCAGCCTTCTGGGGGGCCTGAACACTGAAGCTTTCTTT.

In this sample, this clonotype turned up many times. The J gene is TRBJ1-2, the V gene TRBV11-2; 10 bases are shared with TRBD1. This CDR3 is built from 15 residues. Germline CDR1 and CDR2: SGHAT and FQNNGV. V was clipped by 5 bases and J by 4 bases; unmatched bases: 7. CDR3 protein: CASSHARDRGYGYTF. CDR3 coding DNA: TGTGCCAGCAGCCACGCCCGGGACAGGGGCTATGGCTACACCTTC.

A few counts support this clonotype. The chain uses TRBV18 and TRBJ2-7; D is tentatively TRBD1 or TRBD2 (5 bases each). Trimming stripped 5 bases from V and 7 bases from J, with 15 bases between. Germline V lookup: CDR1 KGHSH, CDR2 LQKENI. This CDR3 has 13 amino acids. The CDR3 region has the DNA TGTGCCAGCTCAAACAGCCAGGGAGAAGAGCAGTACTTC. It specifies CASSNSQGEEQYF.

V and J are TRBV25-1 and TRBJ1-2; D is ambiguous. This CDR3 comprises 12 residues. V lost 1 base to trimming and J lost 4 bases, with 4 bases between them. Germline lookup yields CDR1 MGHDK and CDR2 SYGVNS. In DNA form, the CDR3 reads TGTGCCAGCAGTGAATCGGGCTATGGCTACACCTTC. It encodes CASSESGYGYTF.

This clonotype was recorded at least ten times. The chain has TRBV20-1 and TRBJ2-7; 9 positions match TRBD1. Germline values: CDR1 DFQATT, CDR2 SNEGSKA (reference sequence). After removal of 6 bases from V and 6 bases from J, the junction contained 12 bases not matched to a gene. This CDR3 region has 14 residues. CDR3 DNA: TGCAGTGCCACCAACCCCGAGACAGGGGGCGAGCAGTACTTC. Its protein product is CSATNPETGGEQYF.

J is TRBJ2-7 and V is TRBV29-1; D call uncertain. V was trimmed by 3 bases and J by 1 base, leaving 10 bases between them. The germline CDR1 and CDR2 sequences are SQVTM and ANQGSEA. The CDR3 consists of 13 residues. CDR3 coding DNA: TGCAGCGTTGACGGGTCTGAGTCCTACGAGCAGTACTTC. Translated: CSVDGSESYEQYF.

Ten or more counts support this clonotype. The CDR3 loop is CASSLASLRAVAEQETQYF. CDR3 DNA: TGTGCCAGCAGCTTAGCTTCCCTTCGAGCCGTAGCGGAGCAAGAGACCCAGTACTTC. J is TRBJ2-5 and V is TRBV7-6, with a possible D match to TRBD2 (6 bases). This CDR3 comprises 19 residues. Trimming pared 0 bases from V and 2 bases from J, leaving 22 bases between. Germline values: CDR1 SGHVS, CDR2 FNYEAQ.

J is TRBJ2-3 and V is TRBV20-1; 10 bases are shared with TRBD2. Germline loops: CDR1 DFQATT, CDR2 SNEGSKA (reference sequence). V gave up 3 bases and J gave up 4 bases; unmatched junction bases: 7. The CDR3 sequence is 15 residues long. The CDR3 DNA reads as TGCAGTGCTAGGCTAGCGGGAGATTTTGCAGATACGCAGTATTTT. Translation gives CSARLAGDFADTQYF.

This clonotype was counted at least ten times. The chain carries TRBV7-9 and TRBJ1-1; D gene ambiguous. Trimming shortened V by 1 base and J by 5 bases, and 8 bases separated the two germline ends. CDR1 is SEHNR, CDR2 FQNEAQ, per germline (reference sequence). The CDR3 length is 13 residues. This CDR3 reads CASSLGEGTEAFF. Written as DNA, the CDR3 is TGTGCCAGCAGCTTAGGGGAAGGGACTGAAGCTTTCTTT. The full variable domain, with the rest looked up from reference TRBV7-9 and TRBJ1-1, is DTGVSQNPRHKITKRGQNVTFRCDPISEHNRLYWYRQTLGQGPEFLTYFQNEAQLEKSRLLSDRFSAERPKGSFSTLEIQRTEQGDSAMYLCASSLGEGTEAFFGQGTRLTVV.

Here the CDR3 reads CASSYYRAPTYEQYF. The CDR3 nucleotides read TGTGCCAGCAGTTACTACCGGGCCCCCACCTACGAGCAGTACTTC. V and J are TRBV6-5 and TRBJ2-7; D gene unclear. Trimming removed 1 base at V and 2 bases at J, with 12 bases between. The CDR3 is made up of 15 amino acids. Germline V gene lookup returns CDR1 MNHEY and CDR2 SVGAGI.

The chain joins TRBV5-1 to TRBJ1-1; D gene uncertain. V shed 2 bases and J shed 6 bases, with 14 bases lying between them. Germline CDR1 and CDR2: SGHRS and YFSETQ. The CDR3 covers 14 residues. The CDR3 bases are TGCGCCAGCAGCTTACAGCTAGGTGGCTCTGAAGCTTTCTTT. Translated, it gives CASSLQLGGSEAFF.

This clonotype was recorded once. This chain links TRBV28 with TRBJ1-5, with no clear D. This CDR3 comprises 14 residues. Trimming took 6 bases from V and 2 from J, leaving 11 bases between them. Germline V gene lookup returns CDR1 MDHEN and CDR2 SYDVKM. DNA of the CDR3: TGTGCCAGCAGCCGGAGTAGGGGCAATCAGCCCCAGCATTTT. This codes for CASSRSRGNQPQHF.

With respect to this clonotype: A junction boundary mismatches the germline segment, possibly from a read error. This chain connects TRBV10-3 to TRBJ1-1; D ambiguous. The CDR3 is 15 residues long. CDR1 is ENHRY, CDR2 SYGVKD, per germline. For the CDR3, the DNA is TGTGCCAGCAGTTACGATCTGGGAATGAACACTGAAGCTTCCTTT. This sequence encodes CASSYDLGMNTEASF.

The chain joins TRBV5-1 to TRBJ1-2; D is unresolved. The CDR3 consists of 15 residues. The V gene lost 1 base and the J gene lost 8 bases, with 18 bases spanning the gap. Germline-derived CDR1 and CDR2 are SGHRS and YFSETQ. The chain's CDR3 is CASSLWPQNLMGYTF. CDR3 nucleotides: TGCGCCAGCAGCTTGTGGCCCCAAAACCTTATGGGCTACACCTTC. The entire variable domain, with the rest obtained from reference TRBV5-1 and TRBJ1-2, is as follows: KAGVTQTPRYLIKTRGQQVTLSCSPISGHRSVSWYQQTPGQGLQFLFEYFSETQRNKGNFPGRFSGRQFSNSRSEMNVSTLELGDSALYLCASSLWPQNLMGYTFGSGTRLTVV.

In this sample, this clonotype turned up many times. The J gene is TRBJ1-6, the V gene TRBV5-8; D is perhaps TRBD1 (5 bases). V lost 5 bases to trimming and J lost 8 bases, with 14 bases between them. The CDR3 extends over 14 amino acids. The germline V gene encodes CDR1 SGHTS and CDR2 YDEGEE. CDR3 residues: CASSRGWIDSPLHF. CDR3 coding DNA: TGTGCCAGCAGTAGGGGATGGATTGATTCACCCCTCCACTTT.

The chain uses TRBV7-2 and TRBJ2-7; perhaps TRBD2 as D (6 bases). TRBJ2-1 matches the DNA end more closely, so the J call is doubtful. Germline V gives CDR1 SGHTA, CDR2 FQGNSA. The CDR3 totals 14 residues. CDR3 protein: CASKKNLAYNEQFF. DNA for the CDR3: TGTGCCAGCAAGAAGAACCTAGCGTACAATGAGCAGTTCTTC.